These 14 T cell receptor beta chains share one sample of origin, sequenced in a study of OX40 agonist ivuxolimab in advanced cancers. Method: immunoSEQ multiplex PCR; TCRdb's copy keeps in-frame clones and lacks some. The profile shows some 66,000 clones, roughly four fifths of them singletons. The specimen comprised CD4+ or CD8+ T cells sorted from blood, sampled in a trial of the OX40 agonist ivuxolimab. These receptors originate from an adult with an advanced solid tumor such as melanoma, head and neck, liver or kidney cancer.

This clone was picked up a small number of times. This rearrangement joins TRBV7-2 to TRBJ2-3; TRBD2 matches 14 bases. The CDR3 runs to 16 residues. Germline CDR1 is SGHTA and CDR2 is FQGNSA. V lost 3 bases and J lost 6; bases outside the gene matches: 5. The CDR3 bases are TGTGCCAGCAGCTTTGGACTAGCGGGAGGAGGGGATACGCAGTATTTT. Translating it yields CASSFGLAGGGDTQYF.

This chain links TRBV5-1 with TRBJ2-1; D possibly corresponds to TRBD2 (6 bases). Trimming cost V 5 bases and J 5 bases, with 14 bases left between them. Germline CDR1 is SGHRS and CDR2 is YFSETQ. There are 14 residues in the CDR3. In DNA form, the CDR3 reads TGCGCCAGCAGACCTGGGACTGGAAACAATGAGCAGTTCTTC. Its protein product is CASRPGTGNNEQFF.

V gene TRBV20-1 combines with J gene TRBJ2-7; D gene ambiguous. The V gene lost 6 bases and the J gene lost 4 bases, with 4 bases spanning the gap. The CDR3 contains 9 residues. Germline CDR1 is DFQATT and CDR2 is SNEGSKA (reference sequence). The CDR3, as DNA: TGCAGTGCGGGTTACGAGCAGTACTTC. Protein: CSAGYEQYF.

This clone was recorded a few times. The chain uses TRBV7-2 and TRBJ1-5; TRBD1 might be the D (5 bases). This CDR3 has 15 amino acids. The V gene's germline CDR1 is SGHTA and CDR2 FQGNSA. The V gene lost 2 bases and the J gene lost 10 bases, with 18 bases spanning the gap. DNA for the CDR3: TGTGCCAGCAGCTTAAAATCCGGGACCACGAACCCCCAGCATTTT. This gives the protein CASSLKSGTTNPQHF.

The chain is built from TRBV19 and TRBJ1-5, with 7 bases matching TRBD1. CDR1 and CDR2 (germline): LNHDA, SQIVND (reference sequence). The CDR3 is 15 amino acids. The junction had 7 bases not matched to a gene; V was cut back by 3 bases and J by 5 bases. CDR3 bases: TGTGCCAGTAGTATCATGACAGGGAGATATCAGCCCCAGCATTTT. Protein: CASSIMTGRYQPQHF.

This chain links TRBV12-5 with TRBJ2-1; no clear D. CDR3 length: 14 amino acids. CDR1 is LGHNT, CDR2 FRNRAP, per germline. V shed 3 bases and J shed 1 base, with 7 bases lying between them. The CDR3 region is CASGLGVSYNEQFF. The CDR3 coding sequence is TGTGCTAGTGGTTTAGGTGTATCCTACAATGAGCAGTTCTTC.

The chain is built from TRBV2 and TRBJ2-7, with D uncertain. V was pared by 5 bases and J by 0 bases, with 5 bases between. Germline loops: CDR1 SNHLY, CDR2 FYNNEI. The CDR3 loop spans 12 amino acids. The CDR3 reads CASSPYSYEQYF. CDR3 DNA: TGTGCCAGCAGTCCGTACTCCTACGAGCAGTACTTC.

This chain joins TRBV7-8 and TRBJ1-5; 9 bases align to TRBD1. This CDR3 is built from 15 residues. Germline CDR1 SGHVS, CDR2 FQNEAQ. The V segment lost 1 base and the J segment 10 bases; nucleotides outside the gene matches: 8. CDR3 residues: CASSLGGQGFHPQHF. CDR3 coding DNA: TGTGCCAGCAGCTTAGGAGGACAGGGGTTCCATCCCCAGCATTTT.

The chain carries TRBV7-8 and TRBJ2-7; perhaps D is TRBD1 or TRBD2 (5 bases each). The V and J ends lost 4 bases and 2 bases respectively, with 18 bases between them. This CDR3 is 16 amino acids long. CDR1 and CDR2 (germline): SGHVS, FQNEAQ. In DNA, the CDR3 is TGTGCCAGCAGCTACTCAACCGGGACCCTAACCTACGAGCAGTACTTC. Translating it yields CASSYSTGTLTYEQYF.

The chain couples TRBV30 to TRBJ1-4; D not certain. V lost 2 bases to trimming and J lost 8 bases, with 12 bases between them. Germline CDR1 GTSNPN, CDR2 SVGIG (reference sequence). The CDR3 totals 13 residues. The CDR3 coding sequence is TGTGCCTGGAGTCCCGGGGAAGGCGAAAAACTGTTTTTT. Translated: CAWSPGEGEKLFF.

The V call is TRBV29-1, the J call TRBJ2-1, with 7 bases aligning to TRBD1. Germline CDR1 and CDR2: SQVTM and ANQGSEA. The CDR3 loop spans 14 amino acids. The J segment lost 5 bases and the V segment lost 0 bases, leaving 4 bases of the junction unmatched. CDR3 DNA: TGCAGCGTTGAAGAAGCGACAGGGAACAATGAGCAGTTCTTC. It codes for CSVEEATGNNEQFF.

V gene TRBV4-1 combines with J gene TRBJ2-3; D not certain. CDR1 is MGHRA and CDR2 is YSYEKL in the germline V gene. The CDR3 covers 16 residues. V was cut by 1 base and J by 3 bases, with 14 bases left in between. CDR3 loop: CASSQADPPATDTQYF. The DNA for the CDR3 is TGCGCCAGCAGCCAAGCTGATCCCCCGGCGACAGATACGCAGTATTTT.

The chain combines TRBV7-3 with TRBJ2-7; no clear D. V lost 5 bases and J lost 0, with 8 bases in between. Germline V lookup: CDR1 SGHTA, CDR2 FQGTGA. The CDR3 length is 13 residues. This chain's CDR3 is CASSKDSSYEQYF. The CDR3 nucleotides are TGTGCCAGCAGCAAAGATAGCTCCTACGAGCAGTACTTC.

In this sample, this clone is medium-sized. V and J are TRBV7-9 and TRBJ1-5; D might be TRBD1 (6 bases). The CDR3 consists of 14 residues. Trimming took off 1 base at V and 5 bases at J, with 9 bases between the two ends. The germline gives CDR1 SEHNR, CDR2 FQNEAQ (reference sequence). This chain's CDR3 is CASSLGDIHQPQHF. CDR3 bases: TGTGCCAGCAGCTTAGGGGACATCCATCAGCCCCAGCATTTT.